This T cell receptor beta chain was retrieved from a study of a mutant IDH1 vaccine in newly diagnosed glioma. The time point here: baseline, week 1 (first vaccination visit). Treatment of the sample: pre-vaccination baseline after standard-of-care therapy. TCRdb's copy holds only in-frame clones and misses some; the assay was immunoSEQ multiplex PCR. The data contain tens of thousands of clones, roughly 80% of them singletons. This clone appeared a few times. CDR1 is MDHEN and CDR2 is SYDVKM in the germline V gene. This CDR3 region has 11 residues. V was pared by 6 bases and J by 7 bases, with 9 bases between.

J is TRBJ1-2 and V is TRBV28, with D possibly being TRBD1 (5 bases). The receptor was isolated from a woman aged 40 to 50 with glioma. The material was PBMCs, obtained from a glioma patient treated with radiotherapy, temozolomide or both. In DNA form, the CDR3 reads TGTGCCAGCAGGCTGGGGGGTGGCTACACCTTC. Residues: CASRLGGGYTF.